Sequencing of this T cell receptor (beta chain) was carried out in a study of technical replicates of blood from a handful of donors. Data came from immunoSEQ multiplex PCR; TCRdb stores just in-frame clones and leaves some out. Of roughly 52,000 clones listed, roughly 95% are singletons. Trimming stripped 5 bases from V and 7 bases from J, with 18 bases between. The CDR3 is 15 residues long. Germline V lookup: CDR1 SGHNT, CDR2 YENEEA. This receptor was taken from a human donor in good health. Some clones in this sample may be carry-over from other donors' samples. The chain joins TRBV11-3 to TRBJ2-1, with TRBD2 as a possible D gene (7 bases). Sequenced material: PBMCs. The CDR3 here is CASSRGGGEVNEQFF. In DNA form, the CDR3 reads TGTGCCAGCAGCCGGGGCGGGGGCGAAGTTAATGAGCAGTTCTTC.